One T cell receptor (beta chain) is described in this entry. Its cognate antigen is unknown. This sample is drawn from a study of T cell responses to AZD1222 COVID-19 vaccine. V was clipped by 2 bases and J by 0 bases, with 16 bases between them. CDR1 and CDR2 (germline): GTSNPN, SVGIG (reference sequence). The CDR3 consists of 16 residues. Repertoires were generated with immunoSEQ multiplex PCR, while TCRdb's copy carries only in-frame clones and drops some. Of around 100,000 clones listed, just under 95% are singletons. Notes on the study in general: The CD4 TCRs associated with vaccination extended across spike and predominated at 160-218 and 743-854.

J is TRBJ1-1 and V is TRBV30; weak D call: TRBD1 (5 bases). This TCR derives from an adult in good health. The source was peripheral blood, collected on day 0 of AZD1222 vaccination. CDR3 nucleotide sequence: TGTGCCTGGAGTAATTTATGGGGGGGTGTGAACACTGAAGCTTTCTTT. It translates to CAWSNLWGGVNTEAFF.